Listed below are T cell receptor beta chains from one sample, sequenced in a study of blood T cell repertoires in COVID-19. The protocol was immunoSEQ multiplex PCR, while the TCRdb copy is restricted to in-frame clones and leaves out a portion. The sample includes a few hundred thousand clones, more than 85% seen only once; the top ten take more than 0.8%. Material: PBMCs or T cells enriched from blood (not recorded which). The receptors shown here come from a woman aged 25-40 years who had recovered from COVID-19. The CDR3 runs from the conserved cysteine through the conserved F or W. The order of the fields is D gene, clone size, V gene, J gene, CDR3 protein, CDR3 DNA. The D gene is left open where the match is weak. Clone size is stated in some rows and not others, as once, few, many or a class when expanded.

d_call: TRBD2; clone_size: .; v_call: TRBV5-1; j_call: TRBJ2-7; cdr3_aa: CASSLGRGSSYEQYF; cdr3_nt: TGCGCCAGCAGCTTGGGGCGGGGGAGCTCCTACGAGCAGTACTTC
d_call: TRBD1; clone_size: .; v_call: TRBV5-1; j_call: TRBJ2-7; cdr3_aa: CASNLGDRATYEQYF; cdr3_nt: TGCGCCAGCAACCTGGGGGACAGGGCGACCTACGAGCAGTACTTC
d_call: TRBD1; clone_size: .; v_call: TRBV7-6; j_call: TRBJ2-2; cdr3_aa: CASSGGTGDTGELFF; cdr3_nt: TGTGCCAGCAGCGGAGGGACAGGGGACACCGGGGAGCTGTTTTTT
d_call: TRBD2; clone_size: few; v_call: TRBV7-2; j_call: TRBJ2-1; cdr3_aa: CASSPRTRNEQFF; cdr3_nt: TGTGCCAGCAGCCCCCGGACTAGAAATGAGCAGTTCTTC
d_call: .; clone_size: .; v_call: TRBV11-2; j_call: TRBJ2-1; cdr3_aa: CASSFRTGSRNEQFF; cdr3_nt: TGTGCCAGCAGCTTCAGGACTGGATCCCGCAATGAGCAGTTCTTC
d_call: .; clone_size: .; v_call: TRBV28; j_call: TRBJ1-6; cdr3_aa: CASATYLGGAFNSPLHF; cdr3_nt: TGTGCCAGCGCCACTTACCTCGGGGGGGCATTTAATTCACCCCTCCACTTT
d_call: TRBD2; clone_size: .; v_call: TRBV7-6; j_call: TRBJ2-1; cdr3_aa: CASSLAGGVGQFF; cdr3_nt: TGTGCCAGCAGCTTAGCGGGGGGGGTCGGGCAGTTCTTC
d_call: .; clone_size: .; v_call: TRBV19; j_call: TRBJ1-5; cdr3_aa: CAIKRGGEPQHF; cdr3_nt: TGTGCCATCAAGAGGGGCGGGGAGCCCCAGCATTTT
d_call: .; clone_size: .; v_call: TRBV12-3/TRBV12-4; j_call: TRBJ2-3; cdr3_aa: CASSYGTYTQYF; cdr3_nt: TGTGCCAGCAGCTATGGGACTTATACGCAGTATTTT
d_call: .; clone_size: .; v_call: TRBV27; j_call: TRBJ1-3; cdr3_aa: CASSSNTIYF; cdr3_nt: TGTGCCAGCAGTTCGAACACCATATATTTT
d_call: .; clone_size: .; v_call: TRBV6-5; j_call: TRBJ1-2; cdr3_aa: CASTYRGRGMDGYTF; cdr3_nt: TGTGCCAGCACCTACCGGGGCCGGGGGATGGATGGCTACACCTTC
d_call: TRBD2; clone_size: .; v_call: TRBV27; j_call: TRBJ2-1; cdr3_aa: CASSLSGLAGNRYVEQFF; cdr3_nt: TGTGCCAGCAGTTTATCGGGACTAGCGGGGAATCGGTACGTTGAGCAGTTCTTC